This T cell receptor beta chain stems from a study of cytomegalovirus exposure and HLA in healthy donors. Study results and caveats: Across HLA loci, a later analysis found differing TCR association rates, with DRB1 most and HLA-C fewest. The study had only CMV serostatus as immune exposure information. The study put 160 or so TCR beta chains on its list as cytomegalovirus-associated.

As regards this clone: Its antigen is unidentified.

The V and J ends lost 3 bases and 7 bases, in that order; junction bases with no gene match: 8. This CDR3 is 13 amino acids long. The germline V gene encodes CDR1 GTSNPN and CDR2 SVGIG (reference sequence). Those who donated were healthy bone marrow donors. The study ran its PCR with 60 Vbeta and 13 Jbeta primers. The repertoire was sequenced with immunoSEQ multiplex PCR; TCRdb's copy has only in-frame clones and lacks some. Of about 260,000 clones listed, 80% to 90% were seen once; the top ten hold 1.5% to 2.5%. The receptor was isolated from a woman between 40 and 55 years old in good health and CMV-seropositive. Sample: PBMCs. This rearrangement joins TRBV30 to TRBJ2-7; 8 nucleotides agree with TRBD1. CDR3 protein: CAWSQDRVGEQYF. DNA of the CDR3: TGTGCCTGGAGCCAGGACAGGGTGGGGGAGCAGTACTTC.